This T cell receptor (beta chain) stems from a study of T cells in Graves' hyperthyroidism and ophthalmopathy. Amplified regions were TCR beta CDR3 sequences from RNA transcripts. Carried out on the TCR CDR3, a first-round RT-PCR used the HTBI primer set. TCRdb re-called the multiplex PCR reads through MiXCR, storing one row per CDR3 protein. The sample carries approximately 98,000 distinct CDR3 sequences, around 42% recorded once. The CDR3 length is 16 residues. Germline CDR1 and CDR2: DFQATT and SNEGSKA (reference sequence). Trimming took off 2 bases at V and 4 bases at J, with 20 bases between the two ends.

Sequencing was carried out using peripheral blood or thyroid tissue (not recorded which). The rearrangement links TRBV20-1 to TRBJ2-5, with D possibly being TRBD1 (5 bases). This receptor was identified in a woman in her twenties or thirties with Graves' hyperthyroidism. The CDR3 bases are TGCAGTGCTAGATCTGCCTACGAGCAGGGAAGAGAGACCCAGTACTTC. As protein: CSARSAYEQGRETQYF.